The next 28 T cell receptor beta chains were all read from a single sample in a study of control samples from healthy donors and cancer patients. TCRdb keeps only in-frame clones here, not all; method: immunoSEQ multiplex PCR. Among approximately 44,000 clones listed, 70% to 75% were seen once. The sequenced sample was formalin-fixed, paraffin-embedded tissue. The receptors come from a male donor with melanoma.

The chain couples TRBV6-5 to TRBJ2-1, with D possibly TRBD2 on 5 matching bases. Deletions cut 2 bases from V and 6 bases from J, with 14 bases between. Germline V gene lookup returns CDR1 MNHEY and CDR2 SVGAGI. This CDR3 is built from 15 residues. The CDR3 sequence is CASSYPLGVGNEQFF. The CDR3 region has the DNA TGTGCCAGCAGTTACCCCCTCGGGGTGGGCAATGAGCAGTTCTTC.

The CDR3 nucleotides read TGCGCCAGCTTGGCGGTAGATACGCAGTATTTT. It yields the protein CASLAVDTQYF. The chain employs TRBV5-1 and TRBJ2-3; D is unresolved. The CDR3 totals 11 residues. The germline CDR1 and CDR2 sequences are SGHRS and YFSETQ. Trimming took off 7 bases at V and 5 bases at J, with 8 bases between the two ends.

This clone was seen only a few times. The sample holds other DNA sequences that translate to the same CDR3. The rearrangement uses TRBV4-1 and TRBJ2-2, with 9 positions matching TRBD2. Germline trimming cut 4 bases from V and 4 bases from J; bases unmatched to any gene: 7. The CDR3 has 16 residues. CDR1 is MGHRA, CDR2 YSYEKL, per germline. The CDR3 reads CASSRNSGRTTGELFF. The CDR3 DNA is TGCGCCAGCAGCCGTAATAGCGGGAGAACCACCGGGGAGCTGTTTTTT.

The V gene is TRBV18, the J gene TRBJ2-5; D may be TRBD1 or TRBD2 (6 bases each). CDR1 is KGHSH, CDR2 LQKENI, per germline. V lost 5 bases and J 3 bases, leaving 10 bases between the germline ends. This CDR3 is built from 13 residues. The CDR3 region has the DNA TGTGCCAGCTCAGTGCGGGACAAAGAGACCCAGTACTTC. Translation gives CASSVRDKETQYF.

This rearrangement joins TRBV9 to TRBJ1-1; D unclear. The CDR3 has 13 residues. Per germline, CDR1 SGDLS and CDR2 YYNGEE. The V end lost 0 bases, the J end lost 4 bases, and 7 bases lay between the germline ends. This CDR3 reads CASSVGPGTEAFF. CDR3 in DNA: TGTGCCAGCAGCGTAGGGCCGGGCACTGAAGCTTTCTTT.

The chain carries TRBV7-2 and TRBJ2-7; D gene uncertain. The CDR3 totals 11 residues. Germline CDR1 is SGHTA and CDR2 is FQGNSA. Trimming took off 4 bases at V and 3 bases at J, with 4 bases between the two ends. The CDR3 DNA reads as TGTGCCAGCAGCTCTTACTACGAGCAGTACTTC. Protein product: CASSSYYEQYF.

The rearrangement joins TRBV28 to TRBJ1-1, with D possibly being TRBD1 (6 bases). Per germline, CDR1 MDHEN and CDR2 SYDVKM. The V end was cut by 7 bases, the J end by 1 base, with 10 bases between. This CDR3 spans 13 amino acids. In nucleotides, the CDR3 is TGTGCCAGCACCGAGGGGGGGAACACTGAAGCTTTCTTT. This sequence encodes CASTEGGNTEAFF.

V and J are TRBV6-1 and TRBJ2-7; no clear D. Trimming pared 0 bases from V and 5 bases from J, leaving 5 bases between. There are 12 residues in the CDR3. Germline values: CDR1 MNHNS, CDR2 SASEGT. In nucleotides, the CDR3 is TGTGCCAGCAGTGAAGCCCTGGACGAGCAGTACTTC. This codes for CASSEALDEQYF.

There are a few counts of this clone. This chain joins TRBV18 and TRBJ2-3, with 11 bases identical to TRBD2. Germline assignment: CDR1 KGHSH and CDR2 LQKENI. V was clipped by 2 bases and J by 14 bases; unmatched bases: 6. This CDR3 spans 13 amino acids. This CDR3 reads CASSPTSGRAPYF. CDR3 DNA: TGTGCCAGCTCACCAACTAGCGGGAGAGCCCCGTATTTT.

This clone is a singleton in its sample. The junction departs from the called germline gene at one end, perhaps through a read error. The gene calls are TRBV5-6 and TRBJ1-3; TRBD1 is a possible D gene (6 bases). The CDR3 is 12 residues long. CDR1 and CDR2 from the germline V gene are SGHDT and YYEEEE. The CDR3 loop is CASSSVGGPGDF. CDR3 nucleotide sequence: TGTGCCAGCAGCTCGGTTGGGGGGCCAGGTGATTTT.

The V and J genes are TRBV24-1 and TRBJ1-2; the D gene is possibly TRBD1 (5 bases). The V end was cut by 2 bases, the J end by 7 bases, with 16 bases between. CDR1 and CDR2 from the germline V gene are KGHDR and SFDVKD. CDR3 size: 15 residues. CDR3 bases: TGTGCCACCAGTGATTCCCGGACCCGTCAGGGTGGCTACACCTTC. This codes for CATSDSRTRQGGYTF.

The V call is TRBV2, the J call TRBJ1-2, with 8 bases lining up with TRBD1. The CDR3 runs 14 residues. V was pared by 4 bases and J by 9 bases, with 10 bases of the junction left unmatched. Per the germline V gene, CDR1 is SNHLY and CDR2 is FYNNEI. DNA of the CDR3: TGTGCCAGCAGTGTGAGACAGGGGTCGGGTAGCTACACCTTC. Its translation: CASSVRQGSGSYTF.

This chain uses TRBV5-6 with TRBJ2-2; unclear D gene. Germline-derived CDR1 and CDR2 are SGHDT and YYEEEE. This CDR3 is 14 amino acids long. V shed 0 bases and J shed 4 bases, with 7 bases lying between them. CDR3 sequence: CASSLDLITGELFF. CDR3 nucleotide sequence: TGTGCCAGCAGCTTGGACCTTATCACCGGGGAGCTGTTTTTT.

In DNA, the CDR3 is TGTGCCAGCAGCCAAAGGGGGGCCGGGCAGTATTTT. It specifies CASSQRGAGQYF. The rearrangement joins TRBV2 to TRBJ2-3, with D tentatively TRBD1 or TRBD2 (6 bases each). The CDR3 is made up of 12 amino acids. Germline CDR1 is SNHLY and CDR2 is FYNNEI. Trimming left V 6 bases short and J 11 bases short, with 15 bases between.

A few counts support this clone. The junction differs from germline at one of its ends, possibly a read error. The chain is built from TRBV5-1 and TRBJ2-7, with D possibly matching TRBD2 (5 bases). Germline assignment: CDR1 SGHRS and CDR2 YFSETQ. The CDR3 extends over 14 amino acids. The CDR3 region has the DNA TGCGCCAGCAGCTTGGCTCCTAGCTCCTTCGAGCAGTACTTC. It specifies CASSLAPSSFEQYF.

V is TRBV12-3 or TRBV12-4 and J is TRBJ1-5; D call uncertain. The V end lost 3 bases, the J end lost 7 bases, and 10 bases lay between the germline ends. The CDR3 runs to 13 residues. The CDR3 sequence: CASSLSVGQPQHF. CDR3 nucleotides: TGTGCCAGCAGTTTGTCAGTCGGGCAGCCCCAGCATTTT.

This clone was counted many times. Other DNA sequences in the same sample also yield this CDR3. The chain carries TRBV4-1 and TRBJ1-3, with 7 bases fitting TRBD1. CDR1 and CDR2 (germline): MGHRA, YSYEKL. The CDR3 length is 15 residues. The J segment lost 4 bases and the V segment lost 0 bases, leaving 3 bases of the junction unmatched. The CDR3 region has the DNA TGCGCCAGCAGCCAAGAGACAGGGTACGGAAACACCATATATTTT. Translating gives CASSQETGYGNTIYF.

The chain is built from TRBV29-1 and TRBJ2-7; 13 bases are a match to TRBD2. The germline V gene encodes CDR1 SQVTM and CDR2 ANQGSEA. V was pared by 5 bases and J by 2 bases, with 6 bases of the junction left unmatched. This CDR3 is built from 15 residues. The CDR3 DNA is TGCAGCGTTACAGGGACTAGCGGGACCGCCTACGAGCAGTACTTC. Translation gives CSVTGTSGTAYEQYF.

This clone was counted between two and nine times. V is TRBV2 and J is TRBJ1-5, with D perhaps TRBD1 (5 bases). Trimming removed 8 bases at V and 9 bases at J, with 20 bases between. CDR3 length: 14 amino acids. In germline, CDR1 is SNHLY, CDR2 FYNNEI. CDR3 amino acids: CASGIGGDSRPQHF. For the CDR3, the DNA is TGTGCCAGCGGGATTGGGGGGGATTCTCGGCCCCAGCATTTT.

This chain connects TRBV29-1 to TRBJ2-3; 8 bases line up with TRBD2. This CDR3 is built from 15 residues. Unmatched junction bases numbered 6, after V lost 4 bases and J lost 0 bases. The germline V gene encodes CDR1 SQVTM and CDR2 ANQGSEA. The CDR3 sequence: CSVVLAGPSTDTQYF. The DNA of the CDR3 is TGCAGCGTTGTTTTAGCGGGGCCTAGCACAGATACGCAGTATTTT.

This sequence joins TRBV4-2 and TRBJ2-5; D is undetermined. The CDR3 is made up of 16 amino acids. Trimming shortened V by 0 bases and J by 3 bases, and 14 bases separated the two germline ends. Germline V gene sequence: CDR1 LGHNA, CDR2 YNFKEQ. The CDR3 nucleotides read TGTGCCAGCAGCCAAGATCTCACGGGTCCCGAAGAGACCCAGTACTTC. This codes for CASSQDLTGPEETQYF.

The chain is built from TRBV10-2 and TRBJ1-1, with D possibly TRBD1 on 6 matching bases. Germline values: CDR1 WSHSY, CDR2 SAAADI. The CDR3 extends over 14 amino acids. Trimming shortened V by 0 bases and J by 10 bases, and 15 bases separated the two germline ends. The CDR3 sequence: CASSESDRFGAAFF. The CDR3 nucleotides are TGCGCCAGCAGTGAGTCAGACAGGTTCGGAGCAGCTTTCTTT.

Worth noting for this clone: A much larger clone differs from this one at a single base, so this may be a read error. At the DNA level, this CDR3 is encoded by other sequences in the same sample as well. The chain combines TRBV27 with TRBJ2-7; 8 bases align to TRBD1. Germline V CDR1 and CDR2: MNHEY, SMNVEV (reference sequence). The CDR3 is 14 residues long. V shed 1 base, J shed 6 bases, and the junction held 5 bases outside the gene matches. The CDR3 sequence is CASSLFRGQGEQYF. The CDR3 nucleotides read TGTGCCAGCAGTTTATTCAGGGGGCAAGGCGAGCAGTACTTC.

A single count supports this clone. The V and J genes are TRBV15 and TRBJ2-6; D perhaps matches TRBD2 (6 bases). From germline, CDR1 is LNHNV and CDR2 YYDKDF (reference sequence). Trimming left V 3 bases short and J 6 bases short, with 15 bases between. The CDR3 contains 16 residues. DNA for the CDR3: TGTGCCACCAGCAGGGGGGGAGATTTTGAGGCCAACGTCCTGACTTTC. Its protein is CATSRGGDFEANVLTF.

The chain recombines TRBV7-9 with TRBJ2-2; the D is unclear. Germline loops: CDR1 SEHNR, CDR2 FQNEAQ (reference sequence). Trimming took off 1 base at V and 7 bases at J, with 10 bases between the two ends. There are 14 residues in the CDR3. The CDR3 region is CASSLVQVGGELFF. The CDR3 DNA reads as TGTGCCAGCAGCTTAGTGCAAGTGGGCGGGGAGCTGTTTTTT.

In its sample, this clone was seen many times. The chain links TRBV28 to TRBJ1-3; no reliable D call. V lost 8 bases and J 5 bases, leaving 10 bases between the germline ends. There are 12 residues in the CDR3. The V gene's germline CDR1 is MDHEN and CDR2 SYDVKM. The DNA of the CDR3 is TGTGCCAGCCAGATGAACAGAAACACCATATATTTT. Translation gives CASQMNRNTIYF.

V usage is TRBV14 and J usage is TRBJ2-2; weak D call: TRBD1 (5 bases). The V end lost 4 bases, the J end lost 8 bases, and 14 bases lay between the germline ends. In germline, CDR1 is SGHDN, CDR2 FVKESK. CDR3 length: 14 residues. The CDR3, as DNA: TGTGCCAGCAGCCTACAGACAGCGACGGGGGAGCTGTTTTTT. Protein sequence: CASSLQTATGELFF.

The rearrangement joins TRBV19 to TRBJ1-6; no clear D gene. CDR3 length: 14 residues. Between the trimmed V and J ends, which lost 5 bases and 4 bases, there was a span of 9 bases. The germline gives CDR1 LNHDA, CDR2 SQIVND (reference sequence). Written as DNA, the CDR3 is TGTGCCAGTAGTTCCCGACGGTATAATTCACCCCTCCACTTT. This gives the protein CASSSRRYNSPLHF.